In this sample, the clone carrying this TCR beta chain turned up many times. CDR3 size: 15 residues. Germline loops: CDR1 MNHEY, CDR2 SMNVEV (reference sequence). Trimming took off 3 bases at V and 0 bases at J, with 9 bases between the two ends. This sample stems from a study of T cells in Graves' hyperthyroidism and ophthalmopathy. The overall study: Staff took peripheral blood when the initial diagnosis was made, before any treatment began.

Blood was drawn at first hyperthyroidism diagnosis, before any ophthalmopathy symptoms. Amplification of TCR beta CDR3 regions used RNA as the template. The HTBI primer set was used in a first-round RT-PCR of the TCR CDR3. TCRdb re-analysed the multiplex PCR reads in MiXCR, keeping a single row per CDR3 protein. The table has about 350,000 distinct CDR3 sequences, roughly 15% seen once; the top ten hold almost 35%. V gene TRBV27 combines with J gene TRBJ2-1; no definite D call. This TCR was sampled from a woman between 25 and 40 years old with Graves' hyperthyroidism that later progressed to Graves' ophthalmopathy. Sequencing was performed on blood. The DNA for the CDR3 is TGTGCCAGCAGTTTGGAACTTAGCTCCTACAATGAGCAGTTCTTC. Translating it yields CASSLELSSYNEQFF.